The rows below give T cell receptor beta chains drawn from one sample of a study of HIV-infected patients and healthy controls. MiXCR was run by TCRdb on the 5' RACE reads, yielding one entry per CDR3 protein. The profile covers 5,500 to 7,500 distinct CDR3 sequences, with roughly 23% appearing a single time and 24% taken by the ten largest. The sequences come from blood, collected before antiretroviral therapy. The receptor set was obtained from an adult with HIV infection. Each CDR3 is given with its conserved first and last residue. Fields, in order: D gene, J gene, V gene, clone size, CDR3 DNA, CDR3 protein. The D gene is left open where the match is weak. The size entry is marked missing in some rows and otherwise reads once, few, many or a size class.

NA | TRBJ2-2 | TRBV6-5 | medium-sized | TGTGCCAGCAGGGAGAACACCGGGGAGCTGTTTTTT | CASRENTGELFF
TRBD1 | TRBJ2-1 | TRBV5-4 | many | TGTGCCAGCAGCAAAGGACAGGGGGCGGAGAATGAGCAGTTCTTC | CASSKGQGAENEQFF
NA | TRBJ1-5 | TRBV30 | many | TGTGCCTGGAGTAACAGGGACCGCTTGAATCAGCCCCAGCATTTT | CAWSNRDRLNQPQHF
NA | TRBJ2-7 | TRBV18 | NA | TGTGCCAGCTCACCACAAGTCGAGCAGTACTTC | CASSPQVEQYF
NA | TRBJ1-1 | TRBV10-3 | medium-sized | TGTGCCATCAGTGAGCCTGGGCCCACCACTGAAGCTTTCTTT | CAISEPGPTTEAFF
TRBD2 | TRBJ2-2 | TRBV11-2 | NA | TGTGCCAGCAGCCCAGCGGGGGCCCGAGCCGGGGAGCTGTTTTTT | CASSPAGARAGELFF
TRBD2 | TRBJ2-6 | TRBV4-2 | many | TGTGCCAGCAGCCAAGATTGGGGAGGGGCCGGGGCCAACGTCCTGACTTTC | CASSQDWGGAGANVLTF
NA | TRBJ2-7 | TRBV5-1 | medium-sized | TGCGCCAGCAGCTTGGTGACGGGGATTAGTGCCTACGAGCAGTACTTC | CASSLVTGISAYEQYF
TRBD2 | TRBJ2-1 | TRBV7-9 | medium-sized | TGTGCCAGCAGCCCTGCACTAGCGACGACCTACAATGAGCAGTTCTTC | CASSPALATTYNEQFF
TRBD2 | TRBJ2-1 | TRBV6-5 | NA | TGTGCCAGCAGTTACACTTCTTCTAGCGGACTTAACAATGAGCAGTTCTTC | CASSYTSSSGLNNEQFF
NA | TRBJ2-3 | TRBV13 | many | TGTGCCAGCAGCTTACGCCCAGATACGCAGTATTTT | CASSLRPDTQYF
NA | TRBJ1-2 | TRBV2 | medium-sized | TGTGCCAGCAGCAGGTCAGAGTACACCTTC | CASSRSEYTF
NA | TRBJ1-5 | TRBV7-8 | NA | TGTGCCAGCAGCTTAGATAGGAATCAGCCCCAGCATTTT | CASSLDRNQPQHF
NA | TRBJ2-6 | TRBV12-3/TRBV12-4 | medium-sized | TGTGCCAGCAGTTTAAGCCTCTCTGGGGCCAACGTCCTGACTTTC | CASSLSLSGANVLTF
NA | TRBJ1-4 | TRBV3-1 | medium-sized | TGTGCCAGCAGCCCGACTGCAACTAATGAAAAACTGTTTTTT | CASSPTATNEKLFF
NA | TRBJ2-1 | TRBV6-2/TRBV6-3 | medium-sized | TGTGCCAGCAGTTACTCGAATACGGCCCACAATGAGCAGTTCTTC | CASSYSNTAHNEQFF
TRBD2 | TRBJ2-1 | TRBV6-6 | once | TGTGCCAGCAGTTACCCGAGGCGGGAGAATGAGCAGTTCTTC | CASSYPRRENEQFF
TRBD1 | TRBJ1-2 | TRBV9 | medium-sized | TGTGCCAGCGAAGCCGGGACAGGGTTACATGGCTACACCTTC | CASEAGTGLHGYTF
TRBD1 | TRBJ2-2 | TRBV19 | many | TGTGCCAGTAGTATAGGGACAGGGGCACCCGGGGAGCTGTTTTTT | CASSIGTGAPGELFF
NA | TRBJ2-7 | TRBV19 | medium-sized | TGTGCCAGTAGTATCCCCCCGGGGCAGTACTTC | CASSIPPGQYF
NA | TRBJ1-6 | TRBV28 | NA | TGTGCCAGCAGTTTCCCAGACGGAAATTCACCCCTCCACTTT | CASSFPDGNSPLHF
NA | TRBJ2-7 | TRBV7-2 | large | TGTGCCAGCAGCCCCTGGACAGCACAGATCGAGCAGTACTTC | CASSPWTAQIEQYF
NA | TRBJ2-1 | TRBV20-1 | few | TGCAGCCCCAAATGGCAGAACAATGAGCAGTTCTTC | CSPKWQNNEQFF
NA | TRBJ2-3 | TRBV20-1 | medium-sized | TGCAGTGCTAGGGGGCTAGAAACTAGCACAGATACGCAGTATTTT | CSARGLETSTDTQYF
NA | TRBJ2-7 | TRBV7-9 | NA | TGTGCCAGCAGCTCACTGTGGACGGTTTCCTACGAGCAGTACTTC | CASSSLWTVSYEQYF
TRBD1 | TRBJ2-1 | TRBV4-1 | medium-sized | TGCGCCAGCAGGTTACAGGGGAACTCCTACAATGAGCAGTTCTTC | CASRLQGNSYNEQFF
TRBD1 | TRBJ1-2 | TRBV7-2 | many | TGTGCCAGCAGCCCAAACAGGGGTAACTATGGCTACACCTTC | CASSPNRGNYGYTF
NA | TRBJ2-3 | TRBV18 | medium-sized | TGTGCCAGCTCACCCCCCGTCGGGTCCACAGATACGCAGTATTTT | CASSPPVGSTDTQYF
NA | TRBJ2-1 | TRBV5-6 | NA | TGTGCCAGCAGCCCCCGAGGGTCCTGGGGCAATGAGCAGTTCTTC | CASSPRGSWGNEQFF